Listed below are T cell receptor beta chains from one sample, sequenced in a study of blood T cells in healthy people across ages. One entry per CDR3 protein results from TCRdb running MiXCR on the 5' RACE reads. This sample has hundreds of thousands of distinct CDR3 sequences, with roughly half found just once. What was sequenced was blood. Source of these receptors: a man in his fifties or sixties in good health. Both conserved end residues are part of each CDR3. D genes are given only for firm matches. Size is stated for part of the rows, as once, few or many counts, or as a class when the clone is expanded.

D gene: TRBD1; J gene: TRBJ1-2; clone size: NA; V gene: TRBV27; CDR3 protein: CASSLTGGKNYGYTF; CDR3 DNA: TGTGCCAGCAGTTTAACAGGGGGAAAAAACTATGGCTACACCTTC
D gene: TRBD1; J gene: TRBJ2-3; clone size: many; V gene: TRBV29-1; CDR3 protein: CSGGTANTGTQYF; CDR3 DNA: TGCAGCGGAGGGACAGCCAACACGGGTACGCAGTATTTT
D gene: NA; J gene: TRBJ2-3; clone size: NA; V gene: TRBV6-1; CDR3 protein: CASSGQVSTDTQYF; CDR3 DNA: TGTGCCAGCAGTGGACAGGTTAGCACAGATACGCAGTATTTT
D gene: NA; J gene: TRBJ2-3; clone size: NA; V gene: TRBV6-5; CDR3 protein: CASSHSTPTDTQYF; CDR3 DNA: TGTGCCAGCAGCCACTCTACTCCCACAGATACGCAGTATTTT
D gene: NA; J gene: TRBJ2-1; clone size: NA; V gene: TRBV6-5; CDR3 protein: CASSLTQGGYNEQFF; CDR3 DNA: TGTGCCAGCAGCCTTACGCAGGGAGGCTACAATGAGCAGTTCTTC
D gene: NA; J gene: TRBJ2-6; clone size: NA; V gene: TRBV7-9; CDR3 protein: CASSSTGAGANVLTF; CDR3 DNA: TGTGCCAGCAGCTCTACGGGGGCTGGGGCCAACGTCCTGACTTTC
D gene: TRBD2; J gene: TRBJ2-3; clone size: NA; V gene: TRBV5-1; CDR3 protein: CASRTHGTSGRDTQYF; CDR3 DNA: TGCGCCAGCAGAACTCACGGGACTAGCGGGAGAGATACGCAGTATTTT
D gene: TRBD2; J gene: TRBJ2-5; clone size: many; V gene: TRBV4-2; CDR3 protein: CASSRDLAGDFQETQYF; CDR3 DNA: TGTGCCAGCAGCCGCGATTTAGCGGGGGATTTCCAAGAGACCCAGTACTTC
D gene: NA; J gene: TRBJ2-7; clone size: NA; V gene: TRBV3-1; CDR3 protein: CAGSYGTSSYEQYF; CDR3 DNA: TGTGCCGGCAGCTACGGGACGAGCTCCTACGAGCAGTACTTC
D gene: TRBD2; J gene: TRBJ2-7; clone size: NA; V gene: TRBV20-1; CDR3 protein: CNATYNLLAGEYEQYF; CDR3 DNA: TGCAATGCTACCTATAATCTCCTAGCGGGAGAATACGAGCAGTACTTC
D gene: NA; J gene: TRBJ1-2; clone size: few; V gene: TRBV7-2; CDR3 protein: CASRPIDRSYNYGYTF; CDR3 DNA: TGTGCCAGCAGACCAATTGACAGGTCCTATAACTATGGCTACACCTTC